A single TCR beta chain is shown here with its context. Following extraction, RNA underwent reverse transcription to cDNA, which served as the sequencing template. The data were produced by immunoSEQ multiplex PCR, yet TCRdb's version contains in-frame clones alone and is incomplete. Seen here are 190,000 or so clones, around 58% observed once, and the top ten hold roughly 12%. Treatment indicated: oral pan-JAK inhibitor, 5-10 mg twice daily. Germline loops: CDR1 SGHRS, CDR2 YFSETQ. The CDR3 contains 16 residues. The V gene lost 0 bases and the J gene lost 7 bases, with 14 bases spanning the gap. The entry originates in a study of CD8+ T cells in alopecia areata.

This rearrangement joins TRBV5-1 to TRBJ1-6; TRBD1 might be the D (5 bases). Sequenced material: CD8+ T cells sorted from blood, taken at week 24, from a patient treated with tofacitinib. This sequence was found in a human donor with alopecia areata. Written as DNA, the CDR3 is TGCGCCAGCAGCTTGGAACTCAGGGCAGGGAATTCACCCCTCCACTTT. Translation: CASSLELRAGNSPLHF.